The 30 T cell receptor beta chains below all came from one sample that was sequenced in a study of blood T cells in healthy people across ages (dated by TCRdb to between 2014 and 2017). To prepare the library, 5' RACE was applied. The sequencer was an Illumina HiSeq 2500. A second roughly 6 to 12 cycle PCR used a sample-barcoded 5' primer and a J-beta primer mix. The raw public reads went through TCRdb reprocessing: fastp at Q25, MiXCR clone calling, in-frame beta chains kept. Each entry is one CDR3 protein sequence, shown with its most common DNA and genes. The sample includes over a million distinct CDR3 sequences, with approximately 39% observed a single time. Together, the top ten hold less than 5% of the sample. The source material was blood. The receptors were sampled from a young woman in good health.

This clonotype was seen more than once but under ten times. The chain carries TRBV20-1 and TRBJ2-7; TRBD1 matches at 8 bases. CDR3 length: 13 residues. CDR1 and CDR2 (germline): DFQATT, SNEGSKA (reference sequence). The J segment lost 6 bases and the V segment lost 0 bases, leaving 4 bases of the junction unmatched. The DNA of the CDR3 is TGCAGTGCTAGAGATGACAGGGGCGGCGAGCAGTACTTC. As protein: CSARDDRGGEQYF.

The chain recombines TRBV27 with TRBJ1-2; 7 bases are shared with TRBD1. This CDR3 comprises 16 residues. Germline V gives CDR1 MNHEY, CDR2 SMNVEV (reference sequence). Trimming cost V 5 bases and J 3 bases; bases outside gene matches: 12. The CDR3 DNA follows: TGTGCCAGCAGTCCCCGACCGACAGGGTATTACTATGGCTACACCTTC. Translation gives CASSPRPTGYYYGYTF.

The CDR3 loop reads CASSPQRDYEQYF. In DNA, the CDR3 is TGCGCCAGCAGCCCCCAGCGGGATTACGAGCAGTACTTC. V is TRBV4-1 and J is TRBJ2-7; 7 bases map to TRBD2. The CDR3 contains 13 residues. The germline V gene encodes CDR1 MGHRA and CDR2 YSYEKL. The V gene end was trimmed by 4 bases and the J gene end by 4 bases; junction bases not matched to a gene: 4.

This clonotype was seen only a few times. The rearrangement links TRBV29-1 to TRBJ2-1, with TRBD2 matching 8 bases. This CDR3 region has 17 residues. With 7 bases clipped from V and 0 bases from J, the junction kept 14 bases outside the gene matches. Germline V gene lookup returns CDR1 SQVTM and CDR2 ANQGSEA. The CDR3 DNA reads TGCAGCGGATCCGGGGGGGAGCGGGGCCACTCCTACAATGAGCAGTTCTTC. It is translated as CSGSGGERGHSYNEQFF.

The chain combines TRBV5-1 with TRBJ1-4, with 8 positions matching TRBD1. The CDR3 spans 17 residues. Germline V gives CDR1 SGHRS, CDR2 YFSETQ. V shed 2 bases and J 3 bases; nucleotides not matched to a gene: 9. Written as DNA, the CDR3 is TGCGCCAGCAGCTTTGGACACGCAGGGGGCCCTAATGAAAAACTGTTTTTT. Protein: CASSFGHAGGPNEKLFF.

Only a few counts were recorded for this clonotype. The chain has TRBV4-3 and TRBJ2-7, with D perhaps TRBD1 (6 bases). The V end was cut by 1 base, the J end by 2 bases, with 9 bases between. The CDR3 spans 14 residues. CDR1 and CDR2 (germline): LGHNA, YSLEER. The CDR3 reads CASSQGRGPYEQYF. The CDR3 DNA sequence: TGCGCCAGCAGCCAAGGCAGGGGTCCCTACGAGCAGTACTTC.

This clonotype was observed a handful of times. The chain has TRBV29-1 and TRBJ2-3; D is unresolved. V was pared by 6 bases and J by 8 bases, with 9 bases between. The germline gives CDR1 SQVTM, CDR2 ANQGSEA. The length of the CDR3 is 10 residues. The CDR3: CSVVLGTQYF. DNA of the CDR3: TGCAGCGTGGTTCTGGGTACGCAGTATTTT.

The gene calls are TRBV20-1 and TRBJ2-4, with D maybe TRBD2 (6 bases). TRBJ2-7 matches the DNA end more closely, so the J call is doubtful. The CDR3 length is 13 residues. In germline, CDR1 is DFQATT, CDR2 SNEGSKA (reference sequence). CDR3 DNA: TGCAGTGCTAGGGAGCGGGTATCCTACGAGCAGTACTTC. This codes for CSARERVSYEQYF.

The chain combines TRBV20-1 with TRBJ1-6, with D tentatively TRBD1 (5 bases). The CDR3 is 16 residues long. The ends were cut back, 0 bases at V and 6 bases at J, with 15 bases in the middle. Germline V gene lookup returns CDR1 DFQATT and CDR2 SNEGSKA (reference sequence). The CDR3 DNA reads TGCAGTGCTAGAGAACCCGACAGCCCTTTTAATTCACCCCTCCACTTT. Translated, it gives CSAREPDSPFNSPLHF.

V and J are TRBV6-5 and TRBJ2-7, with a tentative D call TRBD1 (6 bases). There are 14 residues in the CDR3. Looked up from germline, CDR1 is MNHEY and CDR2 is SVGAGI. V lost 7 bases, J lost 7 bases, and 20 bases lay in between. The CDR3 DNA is TGTGCCAGCACCCCAGGGGAAGCCTACAATGAGCAGTACTTC. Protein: CASTPGEAYNEQYF.

The DNA of the CDR3 is TGCAGCGTTGACGTGGCCAGTTCCTCACATGGCTACACCTTC. This codes for CSVDVASSSHGYTF. The chain couples TRBV29-1 to TRBJ1-2; no firm D call. Germline-derived CDR1 and CDR2 are SQVTM and ANQGSEA. The CDR3 runs to 14 residues. V shed 3 bases and J shed 6 bases, with 17 bases lying between them.

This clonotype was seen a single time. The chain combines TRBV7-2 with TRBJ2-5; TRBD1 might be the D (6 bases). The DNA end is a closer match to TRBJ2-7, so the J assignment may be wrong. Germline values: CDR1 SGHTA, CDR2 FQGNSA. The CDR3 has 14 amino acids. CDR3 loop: CASTPSKGVGEQYF. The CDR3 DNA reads TGTGCCAGCACCCCTTCGAAGGGGGTTGGCGAGCAGTACTTC.

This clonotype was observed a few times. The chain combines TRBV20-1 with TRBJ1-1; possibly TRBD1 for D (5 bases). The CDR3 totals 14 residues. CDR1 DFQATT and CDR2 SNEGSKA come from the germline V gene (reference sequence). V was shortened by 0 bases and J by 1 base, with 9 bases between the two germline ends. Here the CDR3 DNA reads TGCAGTGCTAGAGAGACAGCCGGGAACACTGAAGCTTTCTTT. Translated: CSARETAGNTEAFF.

Written as DNA, the CDR3 is TGTGCCAGCAGTGCTACTAGCGGGCTAACCAATGAGCAGTTCTTC. Translating it yields CASSATSGLTNEQFF. The chain recombines TRBV7-9 with TRBJ2-1; 9 bases line up with TRBD2. Unmatched junction bases numbered 9, after V lost 6 bases and J lost 6 bases. Germline V lookup: CDR1 SEHNR, CDR2 FQNEAQ (reference sequence). The CDR3 has 15 residues.

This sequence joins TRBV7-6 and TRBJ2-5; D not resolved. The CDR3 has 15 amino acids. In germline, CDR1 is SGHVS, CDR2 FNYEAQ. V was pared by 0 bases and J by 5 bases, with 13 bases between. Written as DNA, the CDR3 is TGTGCCAGCAGCTTAGCCATTAGGGCATCGGAGACCCAGTACTTC. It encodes CASSLAIRASETQYF.

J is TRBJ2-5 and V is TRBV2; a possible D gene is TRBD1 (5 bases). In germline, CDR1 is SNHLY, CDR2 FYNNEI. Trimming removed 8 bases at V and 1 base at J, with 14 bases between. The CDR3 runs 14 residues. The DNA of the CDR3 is TGTGCCAGCGCTTCTAAGACAGTCCAAGAGACCCAGTACTTC. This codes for CASASKTVQETQYF.

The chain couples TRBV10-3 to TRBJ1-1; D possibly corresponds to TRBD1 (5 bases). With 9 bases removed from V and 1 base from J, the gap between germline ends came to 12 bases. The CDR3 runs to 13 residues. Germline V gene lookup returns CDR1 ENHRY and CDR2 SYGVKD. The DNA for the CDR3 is TGTGCCATACGAGACAGCGGGAACACTGAAGCTTTCTTT. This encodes CAIRDSGNTEAFF.

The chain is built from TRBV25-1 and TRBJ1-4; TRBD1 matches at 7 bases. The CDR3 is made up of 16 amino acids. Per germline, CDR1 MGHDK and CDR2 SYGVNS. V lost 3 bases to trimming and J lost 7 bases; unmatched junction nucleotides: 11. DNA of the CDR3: TGTGCCAGCAGTGATGGGGGTCAGGGGGGGCTTGAAAAACTGTTTTTT. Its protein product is CASSDGGQGGLEKLFF.

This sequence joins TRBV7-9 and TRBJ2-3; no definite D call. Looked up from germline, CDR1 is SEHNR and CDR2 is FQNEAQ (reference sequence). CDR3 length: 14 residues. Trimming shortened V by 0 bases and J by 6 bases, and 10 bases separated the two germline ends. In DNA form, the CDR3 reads TGTGCCAGCAGCTTAGCGCCGAGTTCGGATACGCAGTATTTT. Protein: CASSLAPSSDTQYF.

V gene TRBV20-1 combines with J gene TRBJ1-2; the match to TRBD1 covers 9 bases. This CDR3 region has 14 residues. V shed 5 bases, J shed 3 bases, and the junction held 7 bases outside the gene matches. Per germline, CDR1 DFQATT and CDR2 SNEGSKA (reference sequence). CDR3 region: CSAAKQGADYGYTF. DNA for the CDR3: TGCAGTGCTGCCAAACAGGGGGCCGACTATGGCTACACCTTC.

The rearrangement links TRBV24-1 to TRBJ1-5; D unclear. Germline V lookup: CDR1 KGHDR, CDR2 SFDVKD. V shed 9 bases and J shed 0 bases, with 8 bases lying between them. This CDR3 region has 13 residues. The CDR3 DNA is TGTGCCACCTCGTTGGATAGCAATCAGCCCCAGCATTTT. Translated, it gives CATSLDSNQPQHF.

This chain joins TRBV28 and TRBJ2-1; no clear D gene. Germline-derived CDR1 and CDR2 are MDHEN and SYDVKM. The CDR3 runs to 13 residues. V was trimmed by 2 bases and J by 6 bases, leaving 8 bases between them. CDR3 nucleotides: TGTGCCAGCAGTTTAGAAAACCCCAATGAGCAGTTCTTC. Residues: CASSLENPNEQFF.

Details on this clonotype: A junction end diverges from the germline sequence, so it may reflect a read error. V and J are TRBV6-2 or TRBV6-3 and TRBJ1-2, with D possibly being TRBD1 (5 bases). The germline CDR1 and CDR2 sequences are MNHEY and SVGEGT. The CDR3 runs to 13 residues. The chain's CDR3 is CASSYGAGYDYTF. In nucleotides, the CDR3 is TGTGCCAGCAGTTACGGGGCAGGCTATGACTACACCTTC.

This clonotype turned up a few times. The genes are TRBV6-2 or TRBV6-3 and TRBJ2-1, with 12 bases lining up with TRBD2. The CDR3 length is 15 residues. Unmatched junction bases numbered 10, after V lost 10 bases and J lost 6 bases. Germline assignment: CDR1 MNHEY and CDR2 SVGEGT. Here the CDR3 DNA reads TGTGCCACCGAAAAGACTAGCGGGAGTATCAATGAGCAGTTCTTC. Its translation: CATEKTSGSINEQFF.

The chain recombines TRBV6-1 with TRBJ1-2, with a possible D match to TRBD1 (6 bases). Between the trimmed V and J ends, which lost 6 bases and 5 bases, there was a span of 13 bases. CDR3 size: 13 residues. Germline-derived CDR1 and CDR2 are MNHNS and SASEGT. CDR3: CASRNRDLYGYTF. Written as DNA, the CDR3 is TGTGCCAGCAGGAACAGGGACCTATATGGCTACACCTTC.

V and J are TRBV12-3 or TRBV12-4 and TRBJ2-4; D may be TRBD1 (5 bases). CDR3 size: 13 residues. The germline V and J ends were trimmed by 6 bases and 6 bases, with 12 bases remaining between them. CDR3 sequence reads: CASSDRFSNIQYF. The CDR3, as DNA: TGTGCCAGCAGCGACAGATTCTCAAACATTCAGTACTTC.

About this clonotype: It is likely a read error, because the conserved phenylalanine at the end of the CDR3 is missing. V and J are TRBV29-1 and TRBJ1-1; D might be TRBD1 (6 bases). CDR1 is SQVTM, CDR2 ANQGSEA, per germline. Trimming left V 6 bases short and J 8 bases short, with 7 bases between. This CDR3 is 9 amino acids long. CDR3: CSVGTEAFS. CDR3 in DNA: TGCAGCGTAGGGACAGAAGCTTTCTCT.

As DNA, the CDR3 is TGTGCCAGCAGCCAAGATGTCAGGGGTACGCAGTATTTT. Translated: CASSQDVRGTQYF. The rearrangement uses TRBV14 and TRBJ2-3; TRBD1 is a possible D gene (6 bases). V dropped 0 bases and J dropped 8 bases, with 9 bases sitting between them. Germline CDR1 SGHDN, CDR2 FVKESK. This CDR3 has 13 amino acids.

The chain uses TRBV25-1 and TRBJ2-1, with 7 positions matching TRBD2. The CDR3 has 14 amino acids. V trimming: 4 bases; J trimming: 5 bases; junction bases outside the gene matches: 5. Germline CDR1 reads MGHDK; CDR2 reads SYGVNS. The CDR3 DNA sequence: TGTGCCAGCAGTGTCCGGGACTATCACAATGAGCAGTTCTTC. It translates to CASSVRDYHNEQFF.

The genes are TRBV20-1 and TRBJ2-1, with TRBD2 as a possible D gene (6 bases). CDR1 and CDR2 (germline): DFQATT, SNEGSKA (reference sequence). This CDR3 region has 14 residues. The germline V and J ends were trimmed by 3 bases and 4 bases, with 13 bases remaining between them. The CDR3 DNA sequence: TGCAGTGCTAGTGGCGCGGGACTGTACAATGAGCAGTTCTTC. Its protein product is CSASGAGLYNEQFF.